This T cell receptor beta chain stems from a study of cytomegalovirus exposure and HLA in healthy donors. Study results and caveats: Subsequent analysis revealed that first-cohort TCR clusters tended to co-occur in the approximately 120 validation repertoires. Listed as cytomegalovirus-associated were 150 or so TCR beta chains. A few CMV-associated chains were confirmed in vitro to be specific for CMV antigens. Reports showed the classifier diagnosing cytomegalovirus status with high specificity and sensitivity.

Assay: immunoSEQ multiplex PCR; the TCRdb copy retains only in-frame clones and omits some. Counted here are 50,000 or so clones, over 85% occurring once; the ten biggest clones make up roughly 8%. The germline V gene has CDR1 MNHNS and CDR2 SASEGT. The V and J ends lost 1 base and 5 bases respectively, with 4 bases between them. The CDR3 has 12 amino acids. With respect to this clone: The target antigen is unknown. Other DNA sequences from this sample encode an identical CDR3 as well.

The source is a woman aged 18-29 years in good health and CMV-seropositive. The V gene is TRBV6-1, the J gene TRBJ2-3; D gene unclear. Sequencing was carried out using PBMCs. The CDR3 loop reads CASSEVRDTQYF. Written as DNA, the CDR3 is TGTGCCAGCAGTGAAGTGAGAGATACGCAGTATTTT.